A selection of T cell receptor beta chains follows, all from one sample in a study of cytotoxic CD8 clonotypes in ibrutinib-treated CLL. Sequencing used immunoSEQ multiplex PCR; TCRdb keeps in-frame clones, though not all of them. The profile covers under 300,000 clones, with roughly four fifths appearing a single time and approximately 5.1% taken by the ten largest. The sample consisted of PBMCs, taken at disease progression, from a patient treated with ibrutinib. These receptors originate from a human donor with chronic lymphocytic leukemia. The CDR3 runs from the conserved cysteine through the conserved F or W. The D gene is left open where the match is weak. Size is stated for part of the rows, as once, few or many counts, or as a class when the clone is expanded.

V gene: TRBV4-1
clone size: few
D gene: -
J gene: TRBJ2-7
CDR3 protein: CASSAGDAGPYEQYF
CDR3 DNA: TGCGCCAGCAGCGCAGGGGATGCGGGACCCTACGAGCAGTACTTC

V gene: TRBV15
clone size: -
D gene: TRBD2
J gene: TRBJ2-7
CDR3 protein: CATSVPGPGGEQYF
CDR3 DNA: TGTGCCACCAGTGTTCCGGGGCCCGGGGGGGAGCAGTACTTC

V gene: TRBV6-1
clone size: -
D gene: TRBD2
J gene: TRBJ2-7
CDR3 protein: CASSEGRGENEQYF
CDR3 DNA: TGTGCCAGCAGTGAAGGGCGGGGGGAGAACGAGCAGTACTTC

V gene: TRBV7-9
clone size: -
D gene: -
J gene: TRBJ2-7
CDR3 protein: CASSLAAGAAEQYF
CDR3 DNA: TGTGCCAGCAGCTTAGCGGCAGGGGCGGCCGAGCAGTACTTC

V gene: TRBV29-1
clone size: -
D gene: TRBD1
J gene: TRBJ2-7
CDR3 protein: CSVGGGQGPYEQYF
CDR3 DNA: TGCAGCGTTGGAGGGGGACAGGGCCCCTACGAGCAGTACTTC

V gene: TRBV5-1
clone size: -
D gene: TRBD1
J gene: TRBJ1-1
CDR3 protein: CASSLVGGGQGRSEAFF
CDR3 DNA: TGCGCCAGCAGCTTGGTGGGTGGGGGACAGGGCCGATCTGAAGCTTTCTTT

V gene: TRBV19
clone size: -
D gene: TRBD1
J gene: TRBJ2-3
CDR3 protein: CASSPRDRGKADTQYF
CDR3 DNA: TGTGCCAGTAGTCCCCGGGACAGGGGCAAGGCAGATACGCAGTATTTT

V gene: TRBV18
clone size: few
D gene: -
J gene: TRBJ1-3
CDR3 protein: CASSPLVRGGNTIYF
CDR3 DNA: TGTGCCAGCTCACCACTGGTTAGGGGTGGAAACACCATATATTTT

V gene: TRBV7-9
clone size: -
D gene: TRBD2
J gene: TRBJ2-1
CDR3 protein: CASSGTSGIYEQFF
CDR3 DNA: TGTGCCAGCAGCGGGACTAGCGGGATCTATGAGCAGTTCTTC

V gene: TRBV4-1
clone size: -
D gene: -
J gene: TRBJ2-2
CDR3 protein: CASSQAGLGPGELFF
CDR3 DNA: TGCGCCAGCAGCCAAGCTGGATTAGGGCCCGGGGAGCTGTTTTTT

V gene: TRBV9
clone size: -
D gene: TRBD1
J gene: TRBJ2-7
CDR3 protein: CASSDGGTGGEQYF
CDR3 DNA: TGTGCCAGCAGCGACGGAGGAACAGGGGGGGAGCAGTACTTC

V gene: TRBV6-1
clone size: -
D gene: -
J gene: TRBJ1-3
CDR3 protein: CASQGVRTIYF
CDR3 DNA: TGTGCCAGCCAGGGAGTTAGGACCATATATTTT